The clone carrying this T cell receptor beta chain was picked up a small number of times. The data are from a study of blood T cell repertoires in COVID-19. Study summary: Collection of acute and convalescent COVID-19 samples took place in the United States, Italy and Spain. T cells, B-cell-depleted T cells, or PBMCs provided the cDNA or gDNA that served as material.

CDR3 length equals 14 residues. Germline lookup yields CDR1 MDHEN and CDR2 SYDVKM. Trimming left V 7 bases short and J 0 bases short, with 12 bases between. In the original processing: Amplification from reference gene primers served as the basis for estimated nucleated cell counts. Sequenced by immunoSEQ multiplex PCR; TCRdb stores in-frame clones only, minus some. That table gives V, J and clone size, and the DNA gave D and trimming. This table has around 64,000 clones, roughly 89% appearing once. The rearrangement uses TRBV28 and TRBJ1-2, with D possibly TRBD1 on 6 matching bases. What was sequenced was peripheral blood. The receptor was derived from a woman of 80 years or more with acute or convalescent COVID-19. The CDR3 DNA is TGTGCCAGCACCCAAAGGGGGACTAACTATGGCTACACCTTC. It is translated as CASTQRGTNYGYTF.